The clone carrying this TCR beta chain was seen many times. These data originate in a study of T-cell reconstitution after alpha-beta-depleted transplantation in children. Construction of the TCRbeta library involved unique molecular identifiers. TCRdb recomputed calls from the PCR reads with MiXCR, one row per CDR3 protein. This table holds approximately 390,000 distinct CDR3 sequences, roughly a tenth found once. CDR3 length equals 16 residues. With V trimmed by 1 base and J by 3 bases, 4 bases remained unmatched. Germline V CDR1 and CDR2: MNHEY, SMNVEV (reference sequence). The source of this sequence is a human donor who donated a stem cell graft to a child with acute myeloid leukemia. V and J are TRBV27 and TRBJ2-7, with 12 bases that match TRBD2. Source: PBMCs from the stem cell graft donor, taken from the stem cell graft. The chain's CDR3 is CASSLLTTSGSYEQYF. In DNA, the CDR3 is TGTGCCAGCAGTTTATTAACGACTAGCGGGAGCTACGAGCAGTACTTC.